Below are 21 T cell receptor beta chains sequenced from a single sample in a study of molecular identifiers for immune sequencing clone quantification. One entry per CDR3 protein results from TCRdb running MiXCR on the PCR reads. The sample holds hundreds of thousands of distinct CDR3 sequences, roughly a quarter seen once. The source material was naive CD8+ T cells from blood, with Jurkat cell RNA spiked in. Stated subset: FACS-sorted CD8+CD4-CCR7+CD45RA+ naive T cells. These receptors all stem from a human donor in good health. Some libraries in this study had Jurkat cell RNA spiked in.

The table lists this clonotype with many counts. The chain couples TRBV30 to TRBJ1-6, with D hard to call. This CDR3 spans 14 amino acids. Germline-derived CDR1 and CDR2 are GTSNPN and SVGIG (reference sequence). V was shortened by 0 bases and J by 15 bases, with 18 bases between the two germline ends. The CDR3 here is CAWSVIELPANLHF. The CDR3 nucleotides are TGTGCCTGGAGTGTAATAGAACTCCCGGCCAACCTCCACTTT.

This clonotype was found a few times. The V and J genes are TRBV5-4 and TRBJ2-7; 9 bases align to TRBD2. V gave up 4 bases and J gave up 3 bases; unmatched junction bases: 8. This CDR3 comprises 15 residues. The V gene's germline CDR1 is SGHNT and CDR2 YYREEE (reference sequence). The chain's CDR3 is CASSQPTSGSYEQYF. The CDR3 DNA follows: TGTGCCAGCAGCCAGCCGACTAGCGGTAGCTACGAGCAGTACTTC. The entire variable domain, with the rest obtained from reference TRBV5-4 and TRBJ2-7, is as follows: ETGVTQSPTHLIKTRGQQVTLRCSSQSGHNTVSWYQQALGQGPQFIFQYYREEENGRGNFPPRFSGLQFPNYSSELNVNALELDDSALYLCASSQPTSGSYEQYFGPGTRLTVT.

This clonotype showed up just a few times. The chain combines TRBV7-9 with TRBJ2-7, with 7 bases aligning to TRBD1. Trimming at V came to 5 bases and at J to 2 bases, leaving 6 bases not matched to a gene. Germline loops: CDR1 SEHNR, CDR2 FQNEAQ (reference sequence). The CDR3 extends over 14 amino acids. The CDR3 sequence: CASSPTGSPYEQYF. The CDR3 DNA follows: TGTGCCAGCAGCCCGACAGGGAGCCCCTACGAGCAGTACTTC.

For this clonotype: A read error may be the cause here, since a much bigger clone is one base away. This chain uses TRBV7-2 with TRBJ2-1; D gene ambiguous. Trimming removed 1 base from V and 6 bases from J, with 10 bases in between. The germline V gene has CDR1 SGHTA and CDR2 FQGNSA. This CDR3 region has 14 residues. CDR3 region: CASSLVERANEQFF. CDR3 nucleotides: TGTGCCAGCAGCTTAGTAGAAAGAGCCAATGAGCAGTTCTTC.

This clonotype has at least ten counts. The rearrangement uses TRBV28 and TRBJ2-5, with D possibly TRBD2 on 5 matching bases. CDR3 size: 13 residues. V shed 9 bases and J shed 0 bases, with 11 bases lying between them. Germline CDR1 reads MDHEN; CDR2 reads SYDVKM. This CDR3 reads CASIRRNQETQYF. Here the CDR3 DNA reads TGTGCCAGTATCCGGAGGAACCAAGAGACCCAGTACTTC.

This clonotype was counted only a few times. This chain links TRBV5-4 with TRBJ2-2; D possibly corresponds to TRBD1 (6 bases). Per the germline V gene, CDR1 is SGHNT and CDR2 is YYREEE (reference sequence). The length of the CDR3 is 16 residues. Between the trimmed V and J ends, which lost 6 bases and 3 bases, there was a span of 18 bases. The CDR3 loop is CASTQLPGDYTGELFF. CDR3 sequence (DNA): TGTGCCAGCACTCAGCTGCCAGGGGATTACACCGGGGAGCTGTTTTTT.

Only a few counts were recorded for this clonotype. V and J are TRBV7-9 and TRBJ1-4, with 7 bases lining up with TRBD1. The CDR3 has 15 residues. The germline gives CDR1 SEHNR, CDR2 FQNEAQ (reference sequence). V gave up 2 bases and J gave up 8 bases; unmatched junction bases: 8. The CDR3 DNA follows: TGTGCCAGCAGCTTACAACGGACAGGCCGGGAAAAACTGTTTTTT. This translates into CASSLQRTGREKLFF.

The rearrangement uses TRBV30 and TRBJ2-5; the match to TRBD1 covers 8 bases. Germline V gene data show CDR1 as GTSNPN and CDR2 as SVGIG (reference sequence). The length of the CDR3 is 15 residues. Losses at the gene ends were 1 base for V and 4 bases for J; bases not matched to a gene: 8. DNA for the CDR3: TGTGCCTGGAGTGAAACGACAGGGGTAAGAGAGACCCAGTACTTC. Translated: CAWSETTGVRETQYF.

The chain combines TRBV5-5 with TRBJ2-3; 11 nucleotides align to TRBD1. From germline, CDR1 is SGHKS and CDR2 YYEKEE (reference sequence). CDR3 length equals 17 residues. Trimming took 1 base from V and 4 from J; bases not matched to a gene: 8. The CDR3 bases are TGTGCCAGCAGCTTGTTAGGGACAGGGGGTTTCGCAGATACGCAGTATTTT. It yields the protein CASSLLGTGGFADTQYF.

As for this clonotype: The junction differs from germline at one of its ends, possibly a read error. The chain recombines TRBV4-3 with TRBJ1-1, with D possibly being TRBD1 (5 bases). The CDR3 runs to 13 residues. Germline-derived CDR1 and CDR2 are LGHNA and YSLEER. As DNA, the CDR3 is TGCGCCAGCAGCCAAGAGTCCGGACACAAAGCTTTATTT. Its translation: CASSQESGHKALF.

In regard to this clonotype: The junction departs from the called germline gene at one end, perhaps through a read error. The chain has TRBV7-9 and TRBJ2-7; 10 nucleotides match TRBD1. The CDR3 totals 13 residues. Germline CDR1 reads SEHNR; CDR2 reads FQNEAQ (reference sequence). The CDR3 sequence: CAGSLGTGVEQYF. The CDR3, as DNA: TGTGCCGGCAGCTTGGGGACAGGGGTCGAGCAGTACTTC. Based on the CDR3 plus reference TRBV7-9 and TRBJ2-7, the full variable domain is DTGVSQNPRHKITKRGQNVTFRCDPISEHNRLYWYRQTLGQGPEFLTYFQNEAQLEKSRLLSDRFSAERPKGSFSTLEIQRTEQGDSAMYLCAGSLGTGVEQYFGPGTRLTVT.

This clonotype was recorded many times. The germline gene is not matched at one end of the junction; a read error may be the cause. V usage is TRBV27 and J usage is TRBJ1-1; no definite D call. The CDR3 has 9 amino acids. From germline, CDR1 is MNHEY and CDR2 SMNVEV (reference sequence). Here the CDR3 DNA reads TGTGCCAGCAGGGTTGCCGGATCGTTT. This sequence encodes CASRVAGSF.

Here the CDR3 reads CASTEGGPAYEQYF. The CDR3 nucleotides read TGTGCCAGTACGGAGGGGGGGCCAGCCTACGAGCAGTACTTC. The genes are TRBV19 and TRBJ2-7; D possibly corresponds to TRBD2 (7 bases). CDR1 and CDR2 (germline): LNHDA, SQIVND (reference sequence). The length of the CDR3 is 14 residues. Trimming removed 7 bases from V and 2 bases from J, with 15 bases in between.

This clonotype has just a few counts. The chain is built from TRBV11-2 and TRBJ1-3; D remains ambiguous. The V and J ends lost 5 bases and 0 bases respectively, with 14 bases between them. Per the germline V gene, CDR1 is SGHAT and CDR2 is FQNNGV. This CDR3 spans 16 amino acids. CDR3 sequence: CASSNQQRVSGNTIYF. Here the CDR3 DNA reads TGTGCCAGCAGCAATCAACAGCGTGTCTCTGGAAACACCATATATTTT.

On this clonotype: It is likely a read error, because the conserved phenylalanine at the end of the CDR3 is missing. CDR3 bases: TGTGCCAGCAGCCAAGGCCCCGAGCAGTACCTC. As protein: CASSQGPEQYL. J is TRBJ2-7 and V is TRBV14; D not resolved. The CDR3 sequence is 11 residues long. CDR1 and CDR2 from the germline V gene are SGHDN and FVKESK. V was cut by 1 base and J by 6 bases, with 4 bases left in between.

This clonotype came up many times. The CDR3 DNA is TGTGCCAGCAGCTTACTAGCGGGAGGAGGCGGTGAGCAGTTCTTC. It is translated as CASSLLAGGGGEQFF. The rearrangement joins TRBV7-3 to TRBJ2-1; 11 bases are shared with TRBD2. The ends lost 2 bases at V and 9 bases at J; junction bases unmatched: 6. The CDR3 extends over 15 amino acids. The germline V gene encodes CDR1 SGHTA and CDR2 FQGTGA.

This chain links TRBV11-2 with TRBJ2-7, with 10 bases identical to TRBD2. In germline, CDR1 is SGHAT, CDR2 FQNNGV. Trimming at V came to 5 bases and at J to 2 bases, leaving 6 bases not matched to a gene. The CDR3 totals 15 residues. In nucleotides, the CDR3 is TGTGCCAGCAGCCCTAGCGGGGGCCCGACCTACGAGCAGTACTTC. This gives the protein CASSPSGGPTYEQYF. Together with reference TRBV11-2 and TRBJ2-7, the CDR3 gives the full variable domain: EAGVAQSPRYKIIEKRQSVAFWCNPISGHATLYWYQQILGQGPKLLIQFQNNGVVDDSQLPKDRFSAERLKGVDSTLKIQPAKLEDSAVYLCASSPSGGPTYEQYFGPGTRLTVT.

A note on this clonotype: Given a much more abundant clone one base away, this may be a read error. The CDR3 here is CASKTWGVDIQYF. The CDR3 bases are TGTGCCAGCAAGACGTGGGGCGTTGACATTCAGTACTTC. The V call is TRBV6-2 or TRBV6-3, the J call TRBJ2-4, with D possibly TRBD1 on 5 matching bases. There are 13 residues in the CDR3. The germline gives CDR1 MNHEY, CDR2 SVGEGT. V was cut by 7 bases and J by 8 bases, with 15 bases left in between.

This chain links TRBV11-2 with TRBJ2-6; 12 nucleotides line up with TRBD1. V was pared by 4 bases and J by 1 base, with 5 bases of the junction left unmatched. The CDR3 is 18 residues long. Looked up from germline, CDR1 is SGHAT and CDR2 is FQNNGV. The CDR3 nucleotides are TGTGCCAGCAGCTCCCGGGACAGGGGGCTTTCTGGGGCCAACGTCCTGACTTTC. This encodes CASSSRDRGLSGANVLTF.

CDR3 coding DNA: TGTGCCAGCAGCTACCCCCCAGCGGGATCGGATACGCAGTATTTT. Its protein is CASSYPPAGSDTQYF. The J gene is TRBJ2-3, the V gene TRBV11-2, with 7 bases matching TRBD2. The trim removed 4 bases at V and 6 bases at J, leaving 10 bases unmatched. Germline CDR1 reads SGHAT; CDR2 reads FQNNGV. There are 15 residues in the CDR3.

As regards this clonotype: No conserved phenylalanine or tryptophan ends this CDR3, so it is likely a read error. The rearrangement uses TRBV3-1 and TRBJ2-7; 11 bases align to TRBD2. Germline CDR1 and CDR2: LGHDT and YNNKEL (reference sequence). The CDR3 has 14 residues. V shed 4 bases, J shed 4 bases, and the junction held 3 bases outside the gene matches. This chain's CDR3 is CASSPGTSGYEQYS. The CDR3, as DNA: TGTGCCAGCAGCCCGGGGACTAGCGGTTACGAGCAGTACTCC.